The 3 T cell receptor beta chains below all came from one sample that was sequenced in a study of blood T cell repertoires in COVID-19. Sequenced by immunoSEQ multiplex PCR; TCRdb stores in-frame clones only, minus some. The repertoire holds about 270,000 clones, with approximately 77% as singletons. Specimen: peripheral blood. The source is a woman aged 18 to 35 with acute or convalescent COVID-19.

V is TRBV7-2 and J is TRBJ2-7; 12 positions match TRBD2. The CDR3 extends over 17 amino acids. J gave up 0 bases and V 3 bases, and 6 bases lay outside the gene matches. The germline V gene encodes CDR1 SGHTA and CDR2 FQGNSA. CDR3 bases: TGTGCCAGCAGCTTCGTGACTAGCGGGAGCCCCTCCTACGAGCAGTACTTC. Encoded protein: CASSFVTSGSPSYEQYF.

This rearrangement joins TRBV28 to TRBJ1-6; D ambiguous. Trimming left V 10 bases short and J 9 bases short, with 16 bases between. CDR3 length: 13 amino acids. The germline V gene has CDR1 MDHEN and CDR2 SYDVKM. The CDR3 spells CATSSPPVSPLHF. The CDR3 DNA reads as TGTGCCACTAGTTCCCCCCCGGTTTCACCCCTCCACTTT.

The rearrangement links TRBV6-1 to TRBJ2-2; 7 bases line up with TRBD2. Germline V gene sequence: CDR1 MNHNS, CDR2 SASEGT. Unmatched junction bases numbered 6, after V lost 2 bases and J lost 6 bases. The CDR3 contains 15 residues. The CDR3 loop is CASSESGEGPGELFF. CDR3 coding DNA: TGTGCCAGCAGTGAATCGGGGGAGGGCCCCGGGGAGCTGTTTTTT.